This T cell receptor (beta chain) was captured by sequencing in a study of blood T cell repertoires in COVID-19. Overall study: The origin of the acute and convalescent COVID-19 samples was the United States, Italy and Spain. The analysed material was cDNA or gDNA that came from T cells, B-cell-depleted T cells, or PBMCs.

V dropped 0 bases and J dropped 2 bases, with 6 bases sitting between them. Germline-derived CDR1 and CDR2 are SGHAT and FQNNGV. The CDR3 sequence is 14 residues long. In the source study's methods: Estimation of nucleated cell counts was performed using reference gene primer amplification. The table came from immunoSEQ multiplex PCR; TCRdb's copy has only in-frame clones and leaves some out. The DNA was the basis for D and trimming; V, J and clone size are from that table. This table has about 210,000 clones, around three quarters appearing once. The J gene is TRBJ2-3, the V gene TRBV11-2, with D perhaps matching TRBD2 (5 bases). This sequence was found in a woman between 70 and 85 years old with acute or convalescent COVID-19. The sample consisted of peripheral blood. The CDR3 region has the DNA TGTGCCAGCAGCTTAGAAGCGGACACAGATACGCAGTATTTT. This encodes CASSLEADTDTQYF.